This record concerns one TCR beta chain sequence. The antigen is unknown. Repertoires were generated with immunoSEQ multiplex PCR, while TCRdb's copy carries only in-frame clones and drops some. The repertoire consists of over 110,000 clones, with 70% to 90% occurring once and the leading ten covering 4.5% to 6%. This CDR3 has 17 residues. The ends were cut back, 1 base at V and 7 bases at J, with 20 bases in the middle. Per the germline V gene, CDR1 is LGHDT and CDR2 is YNNKEL (reference sequence). This specimen comes from a study of Ad26.COV2.S vaccination and SARS-CoV-2 variants. Findings and limits, study-wide: Reportedly, spike-specific CD8+ and CD4+ T cell responses achieved substantial breadth once vaccination had taken place. Vaccine recipients surpassed placebo recipients in spike-specific TCR breadth.

This clonotype was obtained from a human donor who had recovered from COVID-19. The chain has TRBV3-1 (or the pseudogene TRBV3-2) and TRBJ2-1; D is possibly TRBD1 (5 bases). Sequenced material: peripheral blood, taken after recovery from COVID-19. CDR3 DNA sequence: TGTGCCAGCAGCCAAGCCACTCACCCCTACAGGAATAATGAGCAGTTCTTC. Protein: CASSQATHPYRNNEQFF.